This T cell receptor beta chain stems from a study of cytomegalovirus exposure and HLA in healthy donors. General observations from the study: Most TCR beta V segments were productive about 90% or about 30% of the time in an earlier analysis. Reportedly, a later analysis found an Asian-associated ancestry cluster had fewer N-insertions than the approximately 700-donor mean.

PCR amplification relied on 60 Vbeta primers (plus 13 Jbeta primers). Authors' processing steps: Unique TCR beta chains numbered approximately 80 million in a later analysis, with around 11 million shared. Here immunoSEQ multiplex PCR was the method, and the copy in TCRdb shows in-frame clones only, minus some. That table is the source of V, J and clone size, and D and trimming were worked out from the DNA. There are 130,000 to 150,000 clones in the sample, with less than 3.5% held by the top ten. A remark on this clone: Its antigen is undetermined.

This sequence was found in a man between 35 and 55 years old in good health and CMV-seronegative. The specimen sequenced was PBMCs.

CDR3 amino acids: CASSALPGQGAEAFF. The CDR3 DNA sequence: TGTGCCAGCAGCGCATTACCGGGACAGGGAGCTGAAGCTTTCTTT. The chain employs TRBV7-3 and TRBJ1-1; 9 bases are shared with TRBD1. CDR1 and CDR2 (germline): SGHTA, FQGTGA. V lost 5 bases to trimming and J lost 6 bases; unmatched junction nucleotides: 10. This CDR3 region has 15 residues.